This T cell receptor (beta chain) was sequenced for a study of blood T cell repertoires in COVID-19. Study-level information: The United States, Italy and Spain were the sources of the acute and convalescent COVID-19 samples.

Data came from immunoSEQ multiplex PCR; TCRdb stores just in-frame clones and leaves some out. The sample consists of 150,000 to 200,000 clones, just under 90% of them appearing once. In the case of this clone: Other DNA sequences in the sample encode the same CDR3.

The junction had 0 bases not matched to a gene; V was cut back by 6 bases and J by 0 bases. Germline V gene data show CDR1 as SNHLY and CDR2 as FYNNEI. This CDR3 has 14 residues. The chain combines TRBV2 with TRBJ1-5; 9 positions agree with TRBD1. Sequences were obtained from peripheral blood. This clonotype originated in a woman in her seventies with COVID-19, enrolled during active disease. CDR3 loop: CASRGQGSNQPQHF. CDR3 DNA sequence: TGTGCCAGCAGGGGACAGGGTAGCAATCAGCCCCAGCATTTT.